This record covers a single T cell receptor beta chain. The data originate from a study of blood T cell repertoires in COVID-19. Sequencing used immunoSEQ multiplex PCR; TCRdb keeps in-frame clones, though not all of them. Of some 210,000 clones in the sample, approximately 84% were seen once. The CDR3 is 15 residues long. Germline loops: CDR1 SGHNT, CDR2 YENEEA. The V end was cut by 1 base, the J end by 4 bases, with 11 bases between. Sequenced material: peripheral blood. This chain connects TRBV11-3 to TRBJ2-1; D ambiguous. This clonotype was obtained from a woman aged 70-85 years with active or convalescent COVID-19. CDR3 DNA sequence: TGTGCCAGCAGCTTAGCGCGGAGCCCATACAATGAGCAGTTCTTC. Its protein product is CASSLARSPYNEQFF.